The 17 T cell receptor beta chains below were found in one sample sequenced in a study of cytomegalovirus exposure and HLA in healthy donors. Primers: 60 Vbeta forward and 13 Jbeta reverse. Method: immunoSEQ multiplex PCR; TCRdb's copy keeps in-frame clones and lacks some. The sample has fewer than 150,000 clones. Sequenced input: PBMCs. Receptors originate from a man aged 35 to 55 in good health and CMV-seronegative.

The chain joins TRBV5-4 to TRBJ2-2, with a weak D call TRBD1 (5 bases). The CDR3 covers 16 residues. CDR1 and CDR2 (germline): SGHNT, YYREEE (reference sequence). Trimming took off 0 bases at V and 1 base at J, with 10 bases between the two ends. This CDR3 is CASSLVQGRNTGELFF. The DNA of the CDR3 is TGTGCCAGCAGCTTGGTGCAGGGTAGGAACACCGGGGAGCTGTTTTTT.

The chain has TRBV19 and TRBJ2-2; possible D gene TRBD2, 6 bases. The CDR3 spans 14 residues. The ends were cut back, 1 base at V and 5 bases at J, with 8 bases in the middle. From germline, CDR1 is LNHDA and CDR2 SQIVND (reference sequence). The CDR3 nucleotides read TGTGCCAGTAGTATAGCAGGAGGGACCGGGGAGCTGTTTTTT. It encodes CASSIAGGTGELFF.

The rearrangement joins TRBV6-5 to TRBJ1-1; D is uncertain. CDR1 is MNHEY, CDR2 SVGAGI, per germline. Trimming stripped 2 bases from V and 1 base from J, with 8 bases between. The CDR3 has 14 residues. The CDR3 loop reads CASSYINGNTEAFF. For the CDR3, the DNA is TGTGCCAGCAGTTACATTAACGGGAACACTGAAGCTTTCTTT.

The chain combines TRBV28 with TRBJ2-1; 9 bases align to TRBD2. From germline, CDR1 is MDHEN and CDR2 SYDVKM. The CDR3 is 17 residues long. Trimming removed 6 bases from V and 3 bases from J; junction bases left unmatched: 12. The CDR3 region is CASSLTRLAVYYNEQFF. The DNA of the CDR3 is TGTGCCAGCAGCCTTACTCGACTAGCGGTATACTACAATGAGCAGTTCTTC.

This sequence joins TRBV4-1 and TRBJ1-6; D gene uncertain. Germline CDR1 and CDR2: MGHRA and YSYEKL. Trimming pared 5 bases from V and 4 bases from J, leaving 6 bases between. The CDR3 is made up of 13 amino acids. In DNA, the CDR3 is TGCGCCAGCAGCGGAGGATATAATTCACCCCTCCACTTT. Amino acid sequence: CASSGGYNSPLHF.

The V call is TRBV28, the J call TRBJ1-5, with D perhaps matching TRBD1 (5 bases). This CDR3 is built from 15 residues. V lost 7 bases, J lost 0 bases, and 13 bases lay in between. Germline V gene data show CDR1 as MDHEN and CDR2 as SYDVKM. The CDR3 nucleotides are TGTGCCAGCACCCTGACAGCAAATAGCAATCAGCCCCAGCATTTT. It specifies CASTLTANSNQPQHF. The full variable domain, in which reference TRBV28 and TRBJ1-5 provide the parts outside the CDR3, is DVKVTQSSRYLVKRTGEKVFLECVQDMDHENMFWYRQDPGLGLRLIYFSYDVKMKEKGDIPEGYSVSREKKERFSLILESASTNQTSMYLCASTLTANSNQPQHFGDGTRLSIL.

J is TRBJ1-6 and V is TRBV7-2, with 8 bases that match TRBD1. The trim removed 5 bases at V and 8 bases at J, leaving 8 bases unmatched. The CDR3 loop spans 15 amino acids. Germline V CDR1 and CDR2: SGHTA, FQGNSA. CDR3 region: CASSPVGDRHSPLHF. The CDR3 DNA follows: TGTGCCAGCAGCCCCGTTGGGGACAGGCATTCACCCCTCCACTTT.

This chain links TRBV2 with TRBJ2-1; 7 nucleotides match TRBD1. The V gene's germline CDR1 is SNHLY and CDR2 FYNNEI. The CDR3 length is 12 residues. V shed 6 bases, J shed 9 bases, and the junction held 5 bases outside the gene matches. CDR3 nucleotides: TGTGCCAGCAGATTCGGACAGGTTGAGCAGTTCTTC. This codes for CASRFGQVEQFF.

The chain links TRBV9 to TRBJ1-2, with 7 positions matching TRBD1. The CDR3 covers 13 residues. CDR1 SGDLS and CDR2 YYNGEE come from the germline V gene. The ends lost 3 bases at V and 8 bases at J; junction bases unmatched: 7. The DNA of the CDR3 is TGTGCCAGCAGCGCGACAGGGCAGGAAGGCTACACCTTC. This gives the protein CASSATGQEGYTF.

This sequence joins TRBV6-5 and TRBJ1-2, with TRBD1 matching 7 bases. Losses at the gene ends were 0 bases for V and 8 bases for J; bases not matched to a gene: 6. CDR1 and CDR2 from the germline V gene are MNHEY and SVGAGI. The CDR3 loop spans 14 amino acids. CDR3 residues: CASSYSGTAYGYTF. The CDR3 DNA reads as TGTGCCAGCAGTTACTCGGGGACAGCTTACGGCTACACCTTC.

The chain uses TRBV7-9 and TRBJ1-3; 7 nucleotides align to TRBD1. Germline V CDR1 and CDR2: SEHNR, FQNEAQ (reference sequence). Unmatched junction bases numbered 5, after V lost 0 bases and J lost 3 bases. CDR3 length equals 16 residues. CDR3 sequence (DNA): TGTGCCAGCAGCTTAGCAGGGACAGCTTATGGAAACACCATATATTTT. As protein: CASSLAGTAYGNTIYF.

The chain is built from TRBV9 and TRBJ2-5, with 7 positions matching TRBD2. V shed 0 bases, J shed 0 bases, and the junction held 5 bases outside the gene matches. This CDR3 has 16 residues. CDR1 and CDR2 (germline): SGDLS, YYNGEE. The CDR3 DNA reads TGTGCCAGCAGCGTAGGGAGCGGGGTAAACCAAGAGACCCAGTACTTC. This encodes CASSVGSGVNQETQYF.

The chain links TRBV6-5 to TRBJ1-2; D remains unclear. From germline, CDR1 is MNHEY and CDR2 SVGAGI. The V gene lost 6 bases and the J gene lost 5 bases, with 13 bases spanning the gap. CDR3 length: 13 amino acids. CDR3 amino acids: CASRPRSEYGYTF. The CDR3, as DNA: TGTGCCAGCAGGCCCAGGTCAGAATATGGCTACACCTTC.

The chain has TRBV5-8 and TRBJ1-1; D unclear. CDR3 length: 14 amino acids. The ends were cut back, 4 bases at V and 0 bases at J, with 10 bases in the middle. Germline V gene sequence: CDR1 SGHTS, CDR2 YDEGEE. CDR3: CASSTRLMNTEAFF. CDR3 in DNA: TGTGCCAGCAGCACAAGACTGATGAACACTGAAGCTTTCTTT.

Written as DNA, the CDR3 is TGTGCCAGCAGCTTAGGAGAAGCTAGCACAGATACGCAGTATTTT. Protein product: CASSLGEASTDTQYF. The rearrangement uses TRBV7-7 and TRBJ2-3; D remains ambiguous. Trimming pared 1 base from V and 0 bases from J, leaving 8 bases between. This CDR3 spans 15 amino acids. From germline, CDR1 is SSHAT and CDR2 FNYEAQ (reference sequence).

The rearrangement joins TRBV5-4 to TRBJ1-4, with 7 bases lining up with TRBD1. CDR1 SGHNT and CDR2 YYREEE come from the germline V gene (reference sequence). The CDR3 spans 13 residues. With V trimmed by 4 bases and J by 9 bases, 6 bases remained unmatched. The CDR3 bases are TGTGCCAGCAGCCATTCGGGACAGCAAAAACTGTTTTTT. It codes for CASSHSGQQKLFF. The entire variable domain, with the rest obtained from reference TRBV5-4 and TRBJ1-4, is as follows: ETGVTQSPTHLIKTRGQQVTLRCSSQSGHNTVSWYQQALGQGPQFIFQYYREEENGRGNFPPRFSGLQFPNYSSELNVNALELDDSALYLCASSHSGQQKLFFGSGTQLSVL.

The chain recombines TRBV7-2 with TRBJ2-7, with D perhaps matching TRBD1 (6 bases). Germline CDR1 SGHTA, CDR2 FQGNSA. The V end was cut by 5 bases, the J end by 3 bases, with 11 bases between. The CDR3 has 13 amino acids. The CDR3 sequence: CASSQGSNYEQYF. The DNA of the CDR3 is TGTGCCAGCAGCCAGGGGTCCAACTACGAGCAGTACTTC. The full variable domain, its missing parts supplied by reference TRBV7-2 and TRBJ2-7, is GAGVSQSPSNKVTEKGKDVELRCDPISGHTALYWYRQSLGQGLEFLIYFQGNSAPDKSGLPSDRFSAERTGGSVSTLTIQRTQQEDSAVYLCASSQGSNYEQYFGPGTRLTVT.